Presented here are 10 T cell receptor beta chains from one specimen sequenced in a study of blood T cell repertoires in COVID-19. The protocol was immunoSEQ multiplex PCR, while the TCRdb copy is restricted to in-frame clones and leaves out a portion. The sample includes approximately 130,000 clones, roughly 79% of them seen just once. Material for sequencing was peripheral blood. The receptors were sampled from a human donor in a cohort sampled during active COVID-19.

There are a few counts of this clone. The chain uses TRBV28 and TRBJ1-1; the D is unclear. V was pared by 4 bases and J by 0 bases, with 9 bases between. The CDR3 spans 14 residues. Germline-derived CDR1 and CDR2 are MDHEN and SYDVKM. The CDR3 region is CASSSVFMNTEAFF. The CDR3 DNA follows: TGTGCCAGCAGTTCAGTATTCATGAACACTGAAGCTTTCTTT.

The V call is TRBV15, the J call TRBJ2-5, with D perhaps matching TRBD1 (6 bases). Germline CDR1 reads LNHNV; CDR2 reads YYDKDF (reference sequence). The ends were cut back, 6 bases at V and 2 bases at J, with 10 bases in the middle. The CDR3 sequence is 13 residues long. CDR3 coding DNA: TGTGCCACCAGGGCGACAGGTCAAGAGACCCAGTACTTC. This encodes CATRATGQETQYF.

This clone was detected once. V gene TRBV9 combines with J gene TRBJ1-4; D gene unclear. The germline V gene encodes CDR1 SGDLS and CDR2 YYNGEE. This CDR3 region has 14 residues. The V end was cut by 4 bases, the J end by 8 bases, with 15 bases between. DNA for the CDR3: TGTGCCAGCAGCACCCGCCGGGTACGGGAAAAACTGTTTTTT. It specifies CASSTRRVREKLFF.

The chain employs TRBV28 and TRBJ2-7, with TRBD1 matching over 10 bases. The CDR3 length is 15 residues. V trimming: 5 bases; J trimming: 1 base; junction bases outside the gene matches: 5. The germline gives CDR1 MDHEN, CDR2 SYDVKM. In DNA form, the CDR3 reads TGTGCCAGCAGTCCCGGGACAGGGGTGTCCTACGAGCAGTACTTC. Translated, it gives CASSPGTGVSYEQYF.

The V and J genes are TRBV30 and TRBJ2-2, with 9 bases identical to TRBD1. The germline gives CDR1 GTSNPN, CDR2 SVGIG (reference sequence). CDR3 size: 14 residues. V trimming: 8 bases; J trimming: 5 bases; junction bases outside the gene matches: 9. CDR3 DNA sequence: TGTGCCAGGGACCGGGACAGGGATACCGGGGAGCTGTTTTTT. It codes for CARDRDRDTGELFF.

This clone was seen just once. The chain joins TRBV4-1 to TRBJ2-3; a weak D match, TRBD2 (5 bases). In germline, CDR1 is MGHRA, CDR2 YSYEKL. There are 17 residues in the CDR3. Trimming removed 1 base at V and 5 bases at J, with 19 bases between. CDR3 DNA sequence: TGCGCCAGCAGCCAAGGATGGGAGAGGGCCACTCTAGATACGCAGTATTTT. This codes for CASSQGWERATLDTQYF.

V usage is TRBV27 and J usage is TRBJ1-5; perhaps TRBD1 as D (5 bases). Per the germline V gene, CDR1 is MNHEY and CDR2 is SMNVEV (reference sequence). Trimming took 0 bases from V and 4 from J, leaving 13 bases between them. The CDR3 totals 16 residues. In nucleotides, the CDR3 is TGTGCCAGCAGTTTATCTGGGGCAGCGATAAATCAGCCCCAGCATTTT. Protein: CASSLSGAAINQPQHF.

The rearrangement links TRBV7-9 to TRBJ1-3, with D maybe TRBD1 (5 bases). The CDR3 covers 18 residues. In germline, CDR1 is SEHNR, CDR2 FQNEAQ (reference sequence). V gave up 2 bases and J gave up 4 bases, with 21 bases separating them. DNA for the CDR3: TGTGCCAGCAGCTTAAGGGGCGCGGCGTACAAGAAAGGAAACACCATATATTTT. This translates into CASSLRGAAYKKGNTIYF. The full variable domain, with the rest looked up from reference TRBV7-9 and TRBJ1-3, is DTGVSQNPRHKITKRGQNVTFRCDPISEHNRLYWYRQTLGQGPEFLTYFQNEAQLEKSRLLSDRFSAERPKGSFSTLEIQRTEQGDSAMYLCASSLRGAAYKKGNTIYFGEGSWLTVV.

The chain is built from TRBV6-5 and TRBJ2-1; 10 bases line up with TRBD1. Trimming took 2 bases from V and 8 from J; bases not matched to a gene: 3. CDR1 and CDR2 from the germline V gene are MNHEY and SVGAGI. This CDR3 contains 14 residues. The CDR3 sequence: CASSYGTGDYEQFF. The CDR3 region has the DNA TGTGCCAGCAGTTACGGGACAGGGGACTATGAGCAGTTCTTC.

The chain is built from TRBV15 and TRBJ1-6; possibly TRBD1 for D (6 bases). V was clipped by 0 bases and J by 7 bases, with 10 bases between them. From germline, CDR1 is LNHNV and CDR2 YYDKDF (reference sequence). This CDR3 comprises 15 residues. CDR3 protein: CATSRDRGPNSPLHF. DNA of the CDR3: TGTGCCACCAGCAGAGACAGGGGTCCAAATTCACCCCTCCACTTT.